This paragraph covers one T cell receptor beta chain sequence. Its antigen is unknown. No qualities accompany the bases; no much larger clone lies one base away. TCRbeta CDR3 regions were sequenced with the immunoSEQ Assay. After extraction, genomic DNA underwent amplification by bias-controlled multiplex PCR, followed by high-throughput sequencing. Under the source paper's analysis protocol: Collapsing and filtering of sequences were performed to quantify the absolute abundance of each unique TCRbeta CDR3 region. T cell fraction was estimated by normalizing TCRbeta template counts to usable DNA, with usable DNA measured through amplification of reference genes found in all nucleated cells. Repertoire TCRs were annotated as SARS-CoV-2-specific by exact matching of V gene, CDR3 amino acid sequence and J gene to a known reactive TCR set. The reference SARS-CoV-2 TCR set came from MIRA and was filtered for enrichment in COVID-19-positive ImmuneCODE repertoires, removing public or cross-reactive TCRs. Based on the MIRA antigens, annotated TCRs were further analysed at the level of specific ORF or position within ORF. Breadth was defined as annotated unique rearrangements over total unique productive rearrangements; depth was the summed frequency of those rearrangements. Two-sided Wilcoxon rank-sum tests were used to compare TCR breadth between groups. As stored in TCRdb, this immuneACCESS dataset retains in-frame rearrangements with V and J assigned. A fraction of the clones does not appear; measured against another copy, unresolved V genes explain less than half of the discrepancy, and the remainder lacks a known reason. V, J and clone size reflect that table, while D and trimming were determined from the DNA. For this sample the table gives around 300,000 clones, of which around 89% were detected only once. The ten largest clones represent roughly 5% of the sample.

This entry is derived from a study of Ad26.COV2.S vaccination and SARS-CoV-2 variants (dated by TCRdb to about 2021). Study-wide context: Vaccine-arm donors were drawn from COV1001, a multicentre, randomized, double-blind, placebo-controlled phase I-IIa trial of Ad26.COV2.S in healthy adults. Ad26.COV2.S was administered intramuscularly at a dose of 5x10^10 or 1x10^11 viral particles, either as one shot or as two shots given 56 days apart. TCRbeta repertoire sequencing served as the tool for gauging how specific and how broad the SARS-CoV-2-reactive T cell receptors were following Ad26.COV2.S vaccination. A total of roughly 32 samples were included in the TCR-sequenced set, comprising 19 Ad26.COV2.S vaccine recipients, 5 placebo recipients and 8 SARS-CoV-2 convalescent individuals. Trial participants were randomized into five groups of five: low-dose or high-dose Ad26.COV2.S given once or twice, or placebo on both occasions. Investigators did not know the trial group allocation while performing experiments and assessing outcomes. Overall study outcomes, separate from this receptor: Vaccine and placebo recipients had comparable non-spike TCR breadth, which fits with the vaccine containing only spike. Compared with placebo recipients, Ad26.COV2.S recipients showed higher spike-specific TCR breadth (P = 0.0014). After vaccination, substantial breadth of spike-specific CD8+ and CD4+ T cell responses was reported. Comparing responses between vaccine doses or regimens was not something the study was powered to do. According to the authors, total T cell responses may have been underestimated by the TCR breadth and depth analyses.

Read against the paper, the sample's treatment or condition label means: approximately 18 received Ad26.COV2.S at low or high dose, single or two shots; about 5 received placebo; per-sample allocation not given. Repertoires of vaccine and placebo recipients were sequenced from samples collected on day 63 after the first injection. Cohort 1b enrolled roughly 25 adults aged 18-55 years at a single site in Boston, USA, between 29 July and 7 August 2020. As a vaccine, Ad26.COV2.S was a replication-incompetent adenovirus type 26 vector that expressed a prefusion-stabilized SARS-CoV-2 spike protein derived from the original Wuhan strain. V has 0 bases trimmed and J has 1 base trimmed; junction bases matching no gene number 2. Inclusive of the bounding cysteine and phenylalanine, the CDR3 is 17 residues long. Only the CDR3 DNA is retained, 51 bases long and in frame from the first base. The germline V gene encodes CDR1 LNHNV and CDR2 YYDKDF (reference sequence).

Here the chain combines TRBV15 and TRBJ2-2; TRBD1 agrees with 10 junctional bases. The specimen comprised peripheral blood, sampled in a trial of Ad26.COV2.S vaccine versus placebo. The sequence was obtained from a person between 18 and 60 years old who received the Ad26.COV2.S COVID-19 vaccine or a placebo. CDR3 loop: CATSRETGGRNTGELFF. The nucleotides are TGTGCCACCAGCAGAGAGACAGGGGGCAGGAACACCGGGGAGCTGTTTTTT.